This T cell receptor (beta chain) was sequenced for a study of blood T cell repertoires in COVID-19. In the authors' methods: Amplified reference gene primers provided the basis for estimating nucleated cell counts. Method: immunoSEQ multiplex PCR; TCRdb's copy keeps in-frame clones and lacks some. The V and J calls and the clone size are those of that table, but D and trimming were determined from the DNA. The sample includes approximately 300,000 clones, 86% of them seen just once. Cohorts were based on clinical histories the participants reported. What the recovered Cohort 3 donors had was two negative PCRs, clearance, or symptom resolution. The V gene's germline CDR1 is WNHNN and CDR2 SYGVQD (reference sequence). The CDR3 contains 13 residues. V shed 5 bases and J shed 2 bases, with 7 bases lying between them.

This clonotype was sampled from a woman aged 18-35 years who had recovered from COVID-19. The chain employs TRBV10-1 and TRBJ2-1; D perhaps matches TRBD1 (5 bases). The sequenced sample consisted of PBMCs or T cells enriched from blood (not recorded which). DNA of the CDR3: TGCGCCAGCAGTACAGGACCCTACAATGAGCAGTTCTTC. Its protein product is CASSTGPYNEQFF.